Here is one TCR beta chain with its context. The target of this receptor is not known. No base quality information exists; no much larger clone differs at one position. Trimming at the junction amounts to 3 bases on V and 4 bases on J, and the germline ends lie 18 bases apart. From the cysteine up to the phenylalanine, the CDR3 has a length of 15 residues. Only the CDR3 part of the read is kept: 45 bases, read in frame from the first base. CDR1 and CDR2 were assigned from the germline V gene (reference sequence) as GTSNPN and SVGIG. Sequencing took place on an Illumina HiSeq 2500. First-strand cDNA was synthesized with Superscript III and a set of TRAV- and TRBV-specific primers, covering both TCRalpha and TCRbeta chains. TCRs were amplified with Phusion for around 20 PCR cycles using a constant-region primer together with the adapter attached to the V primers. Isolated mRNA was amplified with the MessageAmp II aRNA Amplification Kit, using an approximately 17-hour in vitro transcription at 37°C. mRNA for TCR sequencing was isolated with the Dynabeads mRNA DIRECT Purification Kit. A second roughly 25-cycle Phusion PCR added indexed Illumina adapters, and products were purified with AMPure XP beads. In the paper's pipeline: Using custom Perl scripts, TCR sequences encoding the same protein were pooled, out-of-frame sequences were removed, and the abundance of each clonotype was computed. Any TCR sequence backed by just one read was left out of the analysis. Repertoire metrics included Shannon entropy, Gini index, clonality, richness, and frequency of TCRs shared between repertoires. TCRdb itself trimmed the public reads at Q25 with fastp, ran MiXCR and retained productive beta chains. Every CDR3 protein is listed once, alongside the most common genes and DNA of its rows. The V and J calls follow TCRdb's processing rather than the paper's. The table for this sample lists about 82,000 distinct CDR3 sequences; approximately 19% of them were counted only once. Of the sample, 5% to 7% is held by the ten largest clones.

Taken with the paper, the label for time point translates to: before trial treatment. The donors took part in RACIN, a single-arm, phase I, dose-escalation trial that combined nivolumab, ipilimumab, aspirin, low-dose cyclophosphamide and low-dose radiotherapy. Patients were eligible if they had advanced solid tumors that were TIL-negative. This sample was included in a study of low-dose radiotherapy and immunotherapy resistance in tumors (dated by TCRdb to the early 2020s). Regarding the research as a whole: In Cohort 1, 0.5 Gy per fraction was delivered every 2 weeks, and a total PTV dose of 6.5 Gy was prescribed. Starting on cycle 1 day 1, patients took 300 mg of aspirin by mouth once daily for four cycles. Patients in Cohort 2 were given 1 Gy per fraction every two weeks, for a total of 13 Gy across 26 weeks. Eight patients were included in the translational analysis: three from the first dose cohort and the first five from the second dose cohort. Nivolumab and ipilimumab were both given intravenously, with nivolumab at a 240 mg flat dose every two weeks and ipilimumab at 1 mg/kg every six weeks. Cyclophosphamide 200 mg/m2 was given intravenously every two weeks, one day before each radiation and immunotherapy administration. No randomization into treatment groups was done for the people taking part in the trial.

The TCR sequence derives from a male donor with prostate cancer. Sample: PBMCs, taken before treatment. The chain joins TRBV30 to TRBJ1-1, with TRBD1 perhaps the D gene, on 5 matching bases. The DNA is TGTGCCTGGAGGGTAGGTTCAGGGATCCTCACTGAAGCTTTCTTT. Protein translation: CAWRVGSGILTEAFF. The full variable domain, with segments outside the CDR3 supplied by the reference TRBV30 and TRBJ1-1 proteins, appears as SQTIHQWPATLVQPVGSPLSLECTVEGTSNPNLYWYRQAAGRGLQLLFYSVGIGQISSEVPQNLSASRPQDRQFILSSKKLLLSDSGFYLCAWRVGSGILTEAFFGQGTRLTVV.